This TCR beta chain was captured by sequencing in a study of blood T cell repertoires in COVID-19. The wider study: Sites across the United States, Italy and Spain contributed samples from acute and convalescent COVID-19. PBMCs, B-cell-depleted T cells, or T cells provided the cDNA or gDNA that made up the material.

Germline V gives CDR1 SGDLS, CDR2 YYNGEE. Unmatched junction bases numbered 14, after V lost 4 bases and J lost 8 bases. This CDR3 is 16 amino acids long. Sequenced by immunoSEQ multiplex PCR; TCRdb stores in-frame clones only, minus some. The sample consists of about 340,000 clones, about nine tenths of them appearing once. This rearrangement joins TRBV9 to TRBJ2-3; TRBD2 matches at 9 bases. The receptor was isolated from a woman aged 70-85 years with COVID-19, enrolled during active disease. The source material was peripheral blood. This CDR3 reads CASSLMGGGGASTQYF. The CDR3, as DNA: TGTGCCAGCAGCCTTATGGGCGGCGGGGGGGCAAGTACGCAGTATTTT.